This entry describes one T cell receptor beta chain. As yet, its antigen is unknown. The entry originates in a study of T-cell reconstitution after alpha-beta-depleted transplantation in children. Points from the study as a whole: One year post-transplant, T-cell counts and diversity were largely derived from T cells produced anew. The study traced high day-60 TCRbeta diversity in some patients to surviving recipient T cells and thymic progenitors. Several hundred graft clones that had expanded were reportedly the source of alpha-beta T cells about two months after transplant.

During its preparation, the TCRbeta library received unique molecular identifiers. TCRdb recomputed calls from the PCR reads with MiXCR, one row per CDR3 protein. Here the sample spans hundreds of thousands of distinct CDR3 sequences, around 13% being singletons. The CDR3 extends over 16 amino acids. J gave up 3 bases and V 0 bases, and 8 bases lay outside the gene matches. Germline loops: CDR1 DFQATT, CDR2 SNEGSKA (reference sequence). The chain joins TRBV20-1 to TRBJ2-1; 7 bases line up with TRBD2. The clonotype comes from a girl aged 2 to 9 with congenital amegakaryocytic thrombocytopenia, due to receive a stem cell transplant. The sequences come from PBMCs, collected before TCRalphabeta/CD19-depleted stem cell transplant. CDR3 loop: CSARDPTSANYNEQFF. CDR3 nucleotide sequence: TGCAGTGCTAGAGATCCAACTAGCGCCAACTACAATGAGCAGTTCTTC.